This entry lists 26 T cell receptor beta chains sequenced from one sample in a study of beta chain features in type 1 diabetes. Points from the study as a whole: In all four CD4+ subsets, TCRB CDR3 length was significantly, moderately reduced in type 1 diabetes.

No cognate antigen is known for these TCRs. What was sequenced were expressed TCRB transcripts, since all of the isolated RNA had been reverse transcribed. Measured with immunoSEQ multiplex PCR; TCRdb has only the in-frame clones, and not every one. Of 200,000 to 300,000 clones detected, approximately 14% appear once; the ten largest clones hold around 0.019%. The sequenced sample consisted of naive CD4+ T cells from blood. All receptors come from a man aged 30 to 45 with type 1 diabetes.

The genes are TRBV30 and TRBJ1-1; 11 bases match TRBD1. CDR1 and CDR2 (germline): GTSNPN, SVGIG (reference sequence). The CDR3 length is 14 residues. With V trimmed by 3 bases and J by 13 bases, 13 bases remained unmatched. The CDR3 reads CAWRTGTGGLVGFF. The CDR3 DNA sequence: TGTGCCTGGAGGACCGGGACAGGGGGTCTTGTAGGTTTCTTT.

The chain links TRBV19 to TRBJ2-2, with 8 bases identical to TRBD1. Looked up from germline, CDR1 is LNHDA and CDR2 is SQIVND (reference sequence). V was clipped by 5 bases and J by 5 bases; unmatched bases: 16. The CDR3 consists of 18 residues. The CDR3 nucleotides are TGTGCCAGTAGTGGTCGGACAGGGTTTATTTCGGTGACCGGGGAGCTGTTTTTT. Translated: CASSGRTGFISVTGELFF.

This clone was seen a few times. This rearrangement joins TRBV7-2 to TRBJ1-5, with 8 bases lining up with TRBD1. J gave up 5 bases and V 1 base, and 1 base lay outside the gene matches. The CDR3 runs to 14 residues. CDR1 is SGHTA, CDR2 FQGNSA, per germline. In DNA, the CDR3 is TGTGCCAGCAGCTTAGACAGGGGGGATCAGCCCCAGCATTTT. This translates into CASSLDRGDQPQHF.

This clone turned up a few times. The genes are TRBV11-2 and TRBJ2-4, with D unresolved. This CDR3 contains 11 residues. V was clipped by 1 base and J by 9 bases, with 4 bases between them. Germline V lookup: CDR1 SGHAT, CDR2 FQNNGV. CDR3 sequence (DNA): TGTGCCAGCAGCTTAGGGCCCATTCAGTACTTC. Its protein is CASSLGPIQYF.

This chain connects TRBV6-5 to TRBJ2-5, with 7 bases matching TRBD2. The CDR3 is made up of 14 amino acids. V gave up 5 bases and J gave up 4 bases; unmatched junction bases: 7. Germline V gene data show CDR1 as MNHEY and CDR2 as SVGAGI. The CDR3 reads CASSPGRLLETQYF. The CDR3, as DNA: TGTGCCAGCAGTCCCGGGAGGCTCCTAGAGACCCAGTACTTC.

V usage is TRBV6-1 and J usage is TRBJ1-1; no clear D gene. V was trimmed by 1 base and J by 4 bases, leaving 7 bases between them. The CDR3 runs 13 residues. Germline-derived CDR1 and CDR2 are MNHNS and SASEGT. CDR3 DNA sequence: TGTGCCAGCAGTGAAGACCCACTCACTGAAGCTTTCTTT. Protein sequence: CASSEDPLTEAFF.

This clone has just a few counts. The rearrangement uses TRBV18 and TRBJ2-2; D unresolved. CDR1 KGHSH and CDR2 LQKENI come from the germline V gene. This CDR3 spans 13 amino acids. V dropped 6 bases and J dropped 4 bases, with 9 bases sitting between them. In DNA form, the CDR3 reads TGTGCCAGCTCTCTCGACACCACCGGGGAGCTGTTTTTT. Its translation is CASSLDTTGELFF.

The rearrangement uses TRBV7-9 and TRBJ2-1; possibly TRBD1 for D (6 bases). The germline V gene encodes CDR1 SEHNR and CDR2 FQNEAQ (reference sequence). Trimming pared 5 bases from V and 7 bases from J, leaving 18 bases between. CDR3 length equals 15 residues. Here the CDR3 reads CASSLRGVRVNEQFF. CDR3 DNA sequence: TGTGCCAGCAGCCTCAGGGGAGTGAGGGTAAATGAGCAGTTCTTC.

This clone was picked up a small number of times. This rearrangement joins TRBV30 to TRBJ2-7; 8 bases agree with TRBD2. CDR3 length equals 13 residues. Germline V gene data show CDR1 as GTSNPN and CDR2 as SVGIG (reference sequence). The V gene end was trimmed by 1 base and the J gene end by 6 bases; junction bases not matched to a gene: 5. The CDR3 is CAWSAFAGGEQYF. The CDR3 nucleotides are TGTGCCTGGAGTGCGTTCGCGGGGGGCGAGCAGTACTTC.

The chain combines TRBV20-1 with TRBJ1-2; D unresolved. Trimming removed 5 bases at V and 4 bases at J, with 8 bases between. Germline V gene sequence: CDR1 DFQATT, CDR2 SNEGSKA (reference sequence). The CDR3 length is 11 residues. The DNA of the CDR3 is TGCAGTGCTCCCCTCCTCTATGGCTACACCTTC. This encodes CSAPLLYGYTF.

The rearrangement joins TRBV6-5 to TRBJ2-3, with a possible D match to TRBD2 (5 bases). Germline CDR1 MNHEY, CDR2 SVGAGI. V lost 2 bases and J 0 bases, leaving 9 bases between the germline ends. There are 15 residues in the CDR3. This CDR3 reads CASSYTRASTDTQYF. In DNA, the CDR3 is TGTGCCAGCAGTTACACTAGGGCTAGCACAGATACGCAGTATTTT.

The chain links TRBV5-4 to TRBJ2-2; 7 bases line up with TRBD1. The V gene's germline CDR1 is SGHNT and CDR2 YYREEE (reference sequence). V was clipped by 0 bases and J by 5 bases; unmatched bases: 4. The CDR3 length is 15 residues. CDR3 protein: CASSLERGRTGELFF. In nucleotides, the CDR3 is TGTGCCAGCAGCTTGGAAAGGGGGCGAACCGGGGAGCTGTTTTTT.

CDR3 in DNA: TGTGCCTGGAGGCACGGGACAGGGGAAGGCAATGAGCAGTTCTTC. Its protein product is CAWRHGTGEGNEQFF. This chain connects TRBV30 to TRBJ2-1; 10 positions match TRBD1. The CDR3 sequence is 15 residues long. V lost 3 bases, J lost 6 bases, and 8 bases stayed unmatched. Germline CDR1 and CDR2: GTSNPN and SVGIG (reference sequence).

The rearrangement links TRBV18 to TRBJ2-5, with 8 bases lining up with TRBD2. Germline V gene lookup returns CDR1 KGHSH and CDR2 LQKENI. This CDR3 is 15 amino acids long. V shed 5 bases and J 4 bases; nucleotides not matched to a gene: 9. Here the CDR3 DNA reads TGTGCCAGCTCAGCCGTTGGTGCGGGAGGAGAGACCCAGTACTTC. This codes for CASSAVGAGGETQYF.

DNA for the CDR3: TGTGCCAGCGGGACTAGCGGTAACAATGAGCAGTTCTTC. This encodes CASGTSGNNEQFF. This chain uses TRBV2 with TRBJ2-1; 11 nucleotides line up with TRBD2. The V segment lost 8 bases and the J segment 5 bases; nucleotides outside the gene matches: 2. The germline V gene encodes CDR1 SNHLY and CDR2 FYNNEI. This CDR3 spans 13 amino acids.

The rearrangement joins TRBV30 to TRBJ2-2, with TRBD2 matching over 12 bases. Per the germline V gene, CDR1 is GTSNPN and CDR2 is SVGIG (reference sequence). CDR3 length: 16 residues. V was clipped by 4 bases and J by 0 bases; unmatched bases: 3. CDR3 protein: CAWTGLAGTNTGELFF. CDR3 DNA sequence: TGTGCCTGGACCGGACTAGCGGGGACGAACACCGGGGAGCTGTTTTTT.

V gene TRBV30 combines with J gene TRBJ2-6; 9 positions match TRBD1. The CDR3 covers 16 residues. V trimming: 5 bases; J trimming: 0 bases; junction bases outside the gene matches: 5. Germline CDR1 is GTSNPN and CDR2 is SVGIG (reference sequence). The CDR3 here is CAWGTGKISGANVLTF. CDR3 DNA: TGTGCCTGGGGGACAGGGAAAATCTCTGGGGCCAACGTCCTGACTTTC. Filled out from reference TRBV30 and TRBJ2-6, the complete variable domain reads SQTIHQWPATLVQPVGSPLSLECTVEGTSNPNLYWYRQAAGRGLQLLFYSVGIGQISSEVPQNLSASRPQDRQFILSSKKLLLSDSGFYLCAWGTGKISGANVLTFGAGSRLTVL.

V and J are TRBV4-1 and TRBJ1-5, with a tentative D call TRBD1 (6 bases). CDR3 length equals 14 residues. Per germline, CDR1 MGHRA and CDR2 YSYEKL. The germline V and J ends were trimmed by 3 bases and 2 bases, with 8 bases remaining between them. CDR3 sequence (DNA): TGCGCCAGCAGCCAGCCAGGGGGCAATCAGCCCCAGCATTTT. It yields the protein CASSQPGGNQPQHF.

This rearrangement joins TRBV6-5 to TRBJ1-5; D is ambiguous. This CDR3 region has 14 residues. Germline V gives CDR1 MNHEY, CDR2 SVGAGI. The CDR3: CATSRESGNQPQHF. The CDR3 DNA sequence: TGTGCAACCTCCCGGGAATCTGGCAATCAGCCCCAGCATTTT.

This clone was counted a few times. This chain uses TRBV11-2 with TRBJ2-5; unclear D gene. Germline V gives CDR1 SGHAT, CDR2 FQNNGV. V dropped 5 bases and J dropped 4 bases, with 14 bases sitting between them. The length of the CDR3 is 14 residues. CDR3 in amino acids: CASSGGVLPETQYF. The CDR3 DNA reads as TGTGCCAGCAGCGGCGGAGTATTGCCAGAGACCCAGTACTTC.

This clone was detected only a few times. This chain connects TRBV21-1 to TRBJ2-2; TRBD1, the D gene given by the table, was not confirmed from the DNA. TRBV21-1 has pseudogene status. CDR3 length: 17 residues. The CDR3 coding sequence is TGTGCCAGCCTAGGCCAGGGTCGCTATCGACATGCCGGGGAGCTGTTTTTT. It translates to CASLGQGRYRHAGELFF.

The chain carries TRBV4-1 and TRBJ2-3; 7 bases are shared with TRBD2. The CDR3 is 17 amino acids. The V segment lost 4 bases and the J segment 2 bases; nucleotides outside the gene matches: 12. Per germline, CDR1 MGHRA and CDR2 YSYEKL. This chain's CDR3 is CASSRGGSGADTDTQYF. The CDR3 region has the DNA TGCGCCAGCAGCCGGGGGGGTAGCGGAGCCGACACAGATACGCAGTATTTT.

This clone has more than one count but fewer than ten. The V call is TRBV6-6, the J call TRBJ1-1; D is uncertain. The V end lost 2 bases, the J end lost 4 bases, and 11 bases lay between the germline ends. This CDR3 comprises 14 residues. CDR1 MNHNY and CDR2 SVGAGI come from the germline V gene (reference sequence). In nucleotides, the CDR3 is TGTGCCAGCAGTTACACGTCATCTATCACTGAAGCTTTCTTT. Its protein product is CASSYTSSITEAFF.

V gene TRBV6-1 combines with J gene TRBJ1-5; perhaps TRBD1 as D (6 bases). CDR1 and CDR2 from the germline V gene are MNHNS and SASEGT. The V gene lost 1 base and the J gene lost 0 bases, with 13 bases spanning the gap. This CDR3 region has 17 residues. The CDR3 reads CASSEDGTPYSNQPQHF. CDR3 nucleotide sequence: TGTGCCAGCAGTGAAGACGGGACACCGTATAGCAATCAGCCCCAGCATTTT.

This clone came up a few times. The genes are TRBV5-1 and TRBJ2-1; 9 nucleotides line up with TRBD2. The CDR3 is made up of 17 amino acids. Trimming removed 4 bases from V and 4 bases from J; junction bases left unmatched: 12. CDR1 is SGHRS, CDR2 YFSETQ, per germline. CDR3 coding DNA: TGCGCCAGCAGCCTTGGGATCATAGCGGGGGTATACAATGAGCAGTTCTTC. Encoded protein: CASSLGIIAGVYNEQFF. Based on the CDR3 plus reference TRBV5-1 and TRBJ2-1, the full variable domain is KAGVTQTPRYLIKTRGQQVTLSCSPISGHRSVSWYQQTPGQGLQFLFEYFSETQRNKGNFPGRFSGRQFSNSRSEMNVSTLELGDSALYLCASSLGIIAGVYNEQFFGPGTRLTVL.

The sample holds a few counts of this clone. The chain combines TRBV10-3 with TRBJ1-2; 9 bases line up with TRBD1. The CDR3 runs to 15 residues. The germline V gene encodes CDR1 ENHRY and CDR2 SYGVKD. Trimming took 3 bases from V and 2 from J; bases not matched to a gene: 4. CDR3 residues: CAISEQGAANYGYTF. The CDR3 coding sequence is TGTGCCATCAGTGAACAGGGGGCCGCAAACTATGGCTACACCTTC.